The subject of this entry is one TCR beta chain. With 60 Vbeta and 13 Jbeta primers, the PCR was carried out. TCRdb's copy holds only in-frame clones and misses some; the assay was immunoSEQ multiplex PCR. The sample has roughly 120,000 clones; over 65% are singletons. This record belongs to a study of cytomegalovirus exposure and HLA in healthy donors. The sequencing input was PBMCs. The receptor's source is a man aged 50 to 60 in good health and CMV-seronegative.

CDR3 in DNA: TGTGCCAGCAGGAGAGGTAGCTCCTATAATTCACCCCTCCACTTT. This codes for CASRRGSSYNSPLHF. The chain is built from TRBV27 and TRBJ1-6, with D unclear. V lost 6 bases and J lost 0, with 9 bases in between. The CDR3 has 15 residues. CDR1 and CDR2 from the germline V gene are MNHEY and SMNVEV (reference sequence).